The TCR beta chain described here comes from a study of T cells in Graves' hyperthyroidism and ophthalmopathy. This clonotype was counted at least ten times. CDR1 DFQATT and CDR2 SNEGSKA come from the germline V gene (reference sequence). With 0 bases clipped from V and 8 bases from J, the junction kept 6 bases outside the gene matches. This CDR3 is built from 15 residues. Authors of the study amplified TCR beta CDR3 regions from RNA transcripts. During a first-round RT-PCR of the TCR CDR3, the HTBI primer set was used. TCRdb called the multiplex PCR reads again in MiXCR, with one record for every CDR3 protein. The sample comprises hundreds of thousands of distinct CDR3 sequences, around a sixth of which are singletons, and about 30% rests with the top ten.

Sequenced material: blood. The rearrangement uses TRBV20-1 and TRBJ2-1, with 11 bases lining up with TRBD2. The clonotype originates from a woman aged 18 to 35 with Graves' hyperthyroidism that later progressed to Graves' ophthalmopathy. The CDR3 coding sequence is TGCAGTGCTAGAGATTTAGCGGGAGGGGGCGATGAGCAGTTCTTC. This gives the protein CSARDLAGGGDEQFF.